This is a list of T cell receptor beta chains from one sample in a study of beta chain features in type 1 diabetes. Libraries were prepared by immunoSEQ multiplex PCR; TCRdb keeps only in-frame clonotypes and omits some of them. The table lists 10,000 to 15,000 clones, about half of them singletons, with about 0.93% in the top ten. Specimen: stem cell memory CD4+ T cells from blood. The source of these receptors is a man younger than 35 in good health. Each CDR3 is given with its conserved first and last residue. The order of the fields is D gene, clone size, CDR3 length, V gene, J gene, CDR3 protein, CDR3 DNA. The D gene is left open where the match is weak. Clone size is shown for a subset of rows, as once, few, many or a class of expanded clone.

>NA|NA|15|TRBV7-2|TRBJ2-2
CASSPLGRGPGELFF
TGTGCCAGCAGCCCCCTGGGCAGGGGCCCCGGGGAGCTGTTTTTT
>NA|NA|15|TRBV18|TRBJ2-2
CASSPTGPNTGELFF
TGTGCCAGCTCACCGACGGGTCCGAACACCGGGGAGCTGTTTTTT
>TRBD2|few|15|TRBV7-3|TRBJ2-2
CASSQRGGLAGELFF
TGTGCCAGCAGTCAGCGGGGGGGCCTGGCCGGGGAGCTGTTTTTT
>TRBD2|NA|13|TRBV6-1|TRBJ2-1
CASSSGGSREQFF
TGTGCCAGCAGTTCCGGGGGGTCCAGGGAGCAGTTCTTC
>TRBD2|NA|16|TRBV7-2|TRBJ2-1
CASSAQTGLAGNEQFF
TGTGCCAGCAGCGCACAAACGGGACTAGCGGGTAATGAGCAGTTCTTC
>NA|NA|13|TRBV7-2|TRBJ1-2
CASSFAGYYGYTF
TGTGCCAGCAGCTTTGCCGGGTACTATGGCTACACCTTC
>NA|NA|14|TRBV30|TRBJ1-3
CAWSVDSSGNTIYF
TGTGCCTGGAGTGTCGACAGCTCTGGAAACACCATATATTTT
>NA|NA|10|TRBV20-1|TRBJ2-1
CSARPGWQFF
TGCAGTGCTAGACCAGGTTGGCAGTTCTTC
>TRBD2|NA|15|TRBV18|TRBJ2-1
CASSPPGLPGNEQFF
TGTGCCAGCTCACCACCGGGACTACCCGGGAATGAGCAGTTCTTC
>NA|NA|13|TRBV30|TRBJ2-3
CAWSPLGPDTQYF
TGTGCCTGGAGTCCTCTGGGCCCAGATACGCAGTATTTT
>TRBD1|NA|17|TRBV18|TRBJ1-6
CASSSRATGEGDSPLHF
TGTGCCAGCTCATCACGGGCGACAGGGGAGGGTGATTCACCCCTCCACTTT
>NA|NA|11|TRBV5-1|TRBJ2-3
CATGVADTQYF
TGCGCCACGGGGGTCGCAGATACGCAGTATTTT
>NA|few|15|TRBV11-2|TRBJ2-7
CASSFKAGAPYEQYF
TGTGCCAGCAGCTTTAAAGCAGGGGCCCCCTACGAGCAGTACTTC
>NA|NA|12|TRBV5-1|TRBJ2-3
CASRDGTDTQYF
TGCGCCAGCCGGGATGGCACAGATACGCAGTATTTT
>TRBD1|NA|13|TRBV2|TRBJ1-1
CASTLQGFTEAFF
TGTGCCAGCACCCTACAGGGGTTCACTGAAGCTTTCTTT
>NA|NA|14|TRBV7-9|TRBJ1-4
CASSSSRGGEKLFF
TGTGCCAGCAGCTCGAGCCGGGGAGGTGAAAAACTGTTTTTT
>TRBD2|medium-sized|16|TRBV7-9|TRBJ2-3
CASSALAGGGADTQYF
TGTGCCAGCAGCGCGCTAGCGGGGGGAGGAGCAGATACGCAGTATTTT
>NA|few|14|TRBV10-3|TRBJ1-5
CAISKDSDNQPQHF
TGTGCCATCAGTAAAGACAGCGACAATCAGCCCCAGCATTTT
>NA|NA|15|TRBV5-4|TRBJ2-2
CASSATTRHTGELFF
TGTGCCAGCAGCGCAACGACTAGACACACCGGGGAGCTGTTTTTT
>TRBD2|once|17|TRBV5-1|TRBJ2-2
CASSLELAARGTGELFF
TGCGCCAGCAGCTTGGAACTAGCGGCCCGGGGTACCGGGGAGCTGTTTTTT
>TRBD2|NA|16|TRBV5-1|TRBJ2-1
CASSLTLAGIVNEQFF
TGCGCCAGCAGCCTGACGCTAGCGGGGATTGTCAATGAGCAGTTCTTC
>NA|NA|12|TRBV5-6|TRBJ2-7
CASKQGSYEQYF
TGTGCCAGCAAACAAGGGAGTTACGAGCAGTACTTC
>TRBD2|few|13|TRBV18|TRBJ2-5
CASSKAGLETQYF
TGTGCCAGCTCGAAAGCGGGGCTGGAGACCCAGTACTTC